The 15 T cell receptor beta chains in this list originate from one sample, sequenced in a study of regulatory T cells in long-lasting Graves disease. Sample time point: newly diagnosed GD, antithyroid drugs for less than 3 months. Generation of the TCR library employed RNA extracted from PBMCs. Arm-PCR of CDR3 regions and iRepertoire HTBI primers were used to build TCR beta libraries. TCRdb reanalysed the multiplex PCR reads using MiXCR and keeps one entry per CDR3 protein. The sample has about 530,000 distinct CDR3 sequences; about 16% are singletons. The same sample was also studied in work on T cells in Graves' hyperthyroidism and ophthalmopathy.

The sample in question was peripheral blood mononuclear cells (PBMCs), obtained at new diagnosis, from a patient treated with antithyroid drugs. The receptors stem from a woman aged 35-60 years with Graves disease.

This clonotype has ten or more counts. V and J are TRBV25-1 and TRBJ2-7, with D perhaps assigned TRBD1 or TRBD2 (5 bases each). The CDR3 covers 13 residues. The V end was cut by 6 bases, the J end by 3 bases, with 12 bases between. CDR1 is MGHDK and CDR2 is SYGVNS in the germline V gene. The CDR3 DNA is TGTGCCAGCAGCCCTGGGGACGGCTACGAGCAGTACTTC. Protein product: CASSPGDGYEQYF.

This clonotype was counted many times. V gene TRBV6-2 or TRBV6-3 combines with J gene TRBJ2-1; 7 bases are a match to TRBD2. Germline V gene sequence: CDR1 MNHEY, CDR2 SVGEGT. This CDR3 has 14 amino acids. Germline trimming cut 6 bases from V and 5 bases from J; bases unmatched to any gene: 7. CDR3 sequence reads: CASSHGRRDNEQFF. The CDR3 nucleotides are TGTGCCAGCAGCCACGGGAGGCGGGACAATGAGCAGTTCTTC.

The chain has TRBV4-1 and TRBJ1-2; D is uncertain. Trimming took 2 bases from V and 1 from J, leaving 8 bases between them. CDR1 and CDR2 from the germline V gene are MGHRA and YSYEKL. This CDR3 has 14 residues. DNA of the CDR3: TGCGCCAGCAGCCAACCCGGGAGTAACTATGGCTACACCTTC. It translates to CASSQPGSNYGYTF.

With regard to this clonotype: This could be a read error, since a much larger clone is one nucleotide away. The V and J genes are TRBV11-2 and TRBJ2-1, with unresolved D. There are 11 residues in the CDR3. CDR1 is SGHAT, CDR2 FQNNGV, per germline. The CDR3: CASSLLGEQLF. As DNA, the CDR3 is TGTGCCAGCAGCTTATTGGGCGAGCAGCTCTTC.

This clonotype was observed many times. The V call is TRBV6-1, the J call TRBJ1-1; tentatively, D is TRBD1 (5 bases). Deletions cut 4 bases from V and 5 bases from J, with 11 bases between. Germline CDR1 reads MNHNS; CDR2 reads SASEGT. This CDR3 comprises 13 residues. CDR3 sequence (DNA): TGTGCCAGCAGTGGGGGGGGTTGGACTGAAGCTTTCTTT. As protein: CASSGGGWTEAFF.

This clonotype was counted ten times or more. The chain's CDR3 is CAGTGGAWTTEAFF. DNA of the CDR3: TGTGCCGGGACAGGGGGCGCATGGACCACTGAAGCTTTCTTT. This chain connects TRBV30 to TRBJ1-1, with 12 bases lining up with TRBD1. The CDR3 contains 14 residues. Per the germline V gene, CDR1 is GTSNPN and CDR2 is SVGIG (reference sequence). V dropped 8 bases and J dropped 4; count of bases not matched to a gene: 8.

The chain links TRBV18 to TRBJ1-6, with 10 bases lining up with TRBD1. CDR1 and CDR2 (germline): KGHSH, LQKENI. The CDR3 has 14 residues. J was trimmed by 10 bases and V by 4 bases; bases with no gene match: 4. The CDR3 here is CASSRDRGWSPLHF. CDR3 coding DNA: TGTGCCAGCTCACGGGACAGGGGATGGTCACCCCTCCACTTT.

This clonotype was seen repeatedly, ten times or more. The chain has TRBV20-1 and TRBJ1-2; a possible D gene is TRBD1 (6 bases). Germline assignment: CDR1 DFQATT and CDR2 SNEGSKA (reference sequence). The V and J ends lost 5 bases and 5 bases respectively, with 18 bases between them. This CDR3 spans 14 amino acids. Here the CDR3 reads CSAAVGGERYGYTF. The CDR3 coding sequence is TGCAGTGCTGCCGTAGGGGGTGAAAGATATGGCTACACCTTC.

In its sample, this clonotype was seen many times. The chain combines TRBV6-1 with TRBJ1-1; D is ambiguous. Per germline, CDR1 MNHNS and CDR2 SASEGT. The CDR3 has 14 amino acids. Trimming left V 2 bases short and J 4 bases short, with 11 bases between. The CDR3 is CASSENLPPTEAFF. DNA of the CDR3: TGTGCCAGCAGTGAAAATTTACCCCCCACTGAAGCTTTCTTT.

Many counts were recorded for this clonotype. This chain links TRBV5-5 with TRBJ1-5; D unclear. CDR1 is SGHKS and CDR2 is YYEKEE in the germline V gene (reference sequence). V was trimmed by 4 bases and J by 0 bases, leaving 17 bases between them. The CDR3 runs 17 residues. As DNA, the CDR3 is TGTGCCAGCAGCGTGGACCCAGGTCCTTATAGCAATCAGCCCCAGCATTTT. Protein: CASSVDPGPYSNQPQHF.

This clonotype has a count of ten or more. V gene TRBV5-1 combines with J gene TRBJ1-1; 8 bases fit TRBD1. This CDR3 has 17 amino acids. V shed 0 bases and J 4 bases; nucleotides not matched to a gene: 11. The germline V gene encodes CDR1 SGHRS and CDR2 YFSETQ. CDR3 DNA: TGCGCCAGCAGCTTGGGGACAGGGCTTTTCCTTACCACTGAAGCTTTCTTT. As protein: CASSLGTGLFLTTEAFF.

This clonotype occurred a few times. The CDR3 DNA reads as TGTGCCAGCAGTCCCTCGCGCAACTCTGGAAACACCATATATTTT. The encoded protein is CASSPSRNSGNTIYF. The chain couples TRBV12-3 or TRBV12-4 to TRBJ1-3; D gene ambiguous. The CDR3 length is 15 residues. V was cut by 5 bases and J by 0 bases, with 11 bases left in between.

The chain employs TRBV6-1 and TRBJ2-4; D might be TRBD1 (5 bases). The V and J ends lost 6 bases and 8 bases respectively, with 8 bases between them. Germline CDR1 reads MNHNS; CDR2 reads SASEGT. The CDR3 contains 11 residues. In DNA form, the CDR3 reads TGTGCCAGCAGCAGGGCGGACATTCAGTACTTC. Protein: CASSRADIQYF.

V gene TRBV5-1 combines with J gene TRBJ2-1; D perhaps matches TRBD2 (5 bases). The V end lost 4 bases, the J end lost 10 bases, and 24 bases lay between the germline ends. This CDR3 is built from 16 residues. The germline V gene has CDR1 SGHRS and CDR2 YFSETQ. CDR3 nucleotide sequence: TGCGCCAGCAGCCCGGGGAGCCAGTTACTCTCCTACGAGCAGTTCTTC. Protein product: CASSPGSQLLSYEQFF.

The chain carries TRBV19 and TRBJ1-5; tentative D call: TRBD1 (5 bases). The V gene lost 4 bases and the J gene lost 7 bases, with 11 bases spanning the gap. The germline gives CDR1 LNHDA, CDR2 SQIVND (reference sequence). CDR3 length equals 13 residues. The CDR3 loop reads CASSTGGEQPQHF. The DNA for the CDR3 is TGTGCCAGTAGTACGGGGGGTGAACAGCCCCAGCATTTT.